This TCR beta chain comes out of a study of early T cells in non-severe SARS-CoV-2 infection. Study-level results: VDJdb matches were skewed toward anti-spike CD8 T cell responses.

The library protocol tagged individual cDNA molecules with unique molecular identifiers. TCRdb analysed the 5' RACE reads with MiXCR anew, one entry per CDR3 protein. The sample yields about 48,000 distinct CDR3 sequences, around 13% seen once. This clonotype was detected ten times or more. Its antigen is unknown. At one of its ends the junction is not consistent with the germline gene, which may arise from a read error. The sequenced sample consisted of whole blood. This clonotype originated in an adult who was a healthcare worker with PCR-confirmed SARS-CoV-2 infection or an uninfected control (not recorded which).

The CDR3 loop reads CACSSAGVSYNEQFF. The CDR3 DNA follows: TGTGCCTGCAGTAGTGCGGGGGTATCCTACAATGAGCAGTTCTTC. This chain connects TRBV28 to TRBJ2-1; 7 bases line up with TRBD2. CDR1 is MDHEN and CDR2 is SYDVKM in the germline V gene. This CDR3 comprises 15 residues.